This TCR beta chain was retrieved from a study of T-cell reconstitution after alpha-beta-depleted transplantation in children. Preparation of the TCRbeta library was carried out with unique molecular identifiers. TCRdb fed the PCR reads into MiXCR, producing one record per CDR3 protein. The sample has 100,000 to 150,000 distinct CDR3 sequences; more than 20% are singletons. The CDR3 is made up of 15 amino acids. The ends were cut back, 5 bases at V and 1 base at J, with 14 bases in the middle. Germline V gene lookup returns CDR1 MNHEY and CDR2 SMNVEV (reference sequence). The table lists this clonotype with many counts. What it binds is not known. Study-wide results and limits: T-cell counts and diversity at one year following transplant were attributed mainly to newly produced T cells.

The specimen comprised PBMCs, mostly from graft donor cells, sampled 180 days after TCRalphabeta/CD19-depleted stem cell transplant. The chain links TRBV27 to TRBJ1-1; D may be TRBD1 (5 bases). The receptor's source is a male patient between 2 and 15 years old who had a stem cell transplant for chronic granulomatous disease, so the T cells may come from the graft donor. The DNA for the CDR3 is TGTGCCAGCAGTGACCCACAAAGGGGGAACACTGAAGCTTTCTTT. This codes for CASSDPQRGNTEAFF.